Described below is a single TCR beta chain sequence and its context. Its specificity is not known. Repertoires were generated with immunoSEQ multiplex PCR, while TCRdb's copy carries only in-frame clones and drops some. The top ten clones hold 2% to 2.5% of a sample with roughly 53,000 clones, about four fifths of them seen once. Germline CDR1 is SGHTA and CDR2 is FQGNSA. This CDR3 has 19 amino acids. The V gene lost 4 bases and the J gene lost 0 bases, with 21 bases spanning the gap. The data belong to a study of OX40 agonist ivuxolimab in advanced cancers. For the study at large: Eligibility rules accepted prior anti-PD-1, anti-PD-L1 or anti-CTLA-4 therapy, and 35% to 40% had some. Broader study findings: Some of the lowest clonal expansion was seen in partial responders at 0.1-3.0 mg/kg.

Sample: CD4+ or CD8+ T cells sorted from blood, taken in a trial of the OX40 agonist ivuxolimab. The chain links TRBV7-2 to TRBJ2-2; D not resolved. The receptor was derived from an adult with an advanced solid tumor such as melanoma, head and neck, liver or kidney cancer. DNA for the CDR3: TGTGCCAGCAGCTCTAGATTTACACTCTACCCATCGAACACCGGGGAGCTGTTTTTT. It is translated as CASSSRFTLYPSNTGELFF.